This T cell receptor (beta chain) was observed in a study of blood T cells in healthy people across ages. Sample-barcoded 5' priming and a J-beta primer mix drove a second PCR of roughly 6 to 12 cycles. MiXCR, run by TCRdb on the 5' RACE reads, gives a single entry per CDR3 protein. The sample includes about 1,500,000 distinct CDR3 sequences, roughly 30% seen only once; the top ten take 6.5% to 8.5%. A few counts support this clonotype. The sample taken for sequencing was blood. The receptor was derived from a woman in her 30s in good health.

CDR3 bases: TGTGCCAGCAGCCTAATGTCTAGCGGACCCTACGAGCAGTACTTC. This sequence encodes CASSLMSSGPYEQYF. This sequence joins TRBV7-9 and TRBJ2-7, with 7 bases matching TRBD2. Trimming took 5 bases from V and 2 from J; bases not matched to a gene: 9. Germline V gives CDR1 SEHNR, CDR2 FQNEAQ (reference sequence). The length of the CDR3 is 15 residues.